This T cell receptor (beta chain) is from a study of spatial heterogeneity in lung cancer. Study results and caveats: Tracking of tumor mutation counts was seen in expanded intratumoral alpha and beta TCR counts. Counts for ubiquitous and regional expanded TCRs went along with ubiquitous and regional nonsynonymous mutations, respectively.

Comment on this clonotype: The antigen is undetermined. A single base separates this from a much larger clone, so it may be a read error.

Specified time point: sample taken at primary tumor resection. Unsorted whole RNA of tumor, nontumor lung or frozen PBMC was sequenced. This CDR3 has 15 amino acids. Germline CDR1 and CDR2: LNHDA and SQIVND (reference sequence). A unique molecular identifier was carried by every single TCR cDNA molecule. TCRdb reprocessed the 5' RACE reads via MiXCR and lists one record per CDR3 protein. The table has about 18,000 distinct CDR3 sequences, about 7.5% seen once. This receptor was identified in a male donor with early-stage non-small cell lung cancer. The source was lung tumor tissue, collected at surgery. The chain employs TRBV19 and TRBJ1-1, with a weak D call TRBD1 (5 bases). The CDR3 loop reads CDSSITGAMNTEAFF. DNA of the CDR3: TGTGACAGTAGTATTACTGGGGCCATGAACACTGAAGCTTTCTTT.